This TCR beta chain was sequenced for a study of cytomegalovirus exposure and HLA in healthy donors (dated by TCRdb to 2016 to 2017). Describing the broader study: According to a later analysis, one platform produced both the 100 to 150 validation repertoires and the approximately 660 repertoires of the first cohort. The aim of the study was to test whether cataloging public T cell receptors could identify signatures of past pathogen exposure. High-throughput TCR immunosequencing, statistical association of individual TCRs with disease status, and machine learning were combined to predict cytomegalovirus infection status. In addition to the first cohort of approximately 670 subjects, a separate validation cohort of about 120 different subjects was used. Overall study results and their limits: The authors suggested that the approach could potentially be extended to other disease states and immunological phenotypes. The classifier was reported to diagnose cytomegalovirus status with high specificity and sensitivity in both the original cohort and the validation cohort. The validation cohort had no HLA typing available for a later analysis, so co-occurrence within that cohort was assessed over all 130 or so repertoires. Most TCR sequences were observed very rarely across donors, whereas some public TCRs were present in many individuals. In a later analysis, TCRs clustered in the first cohort were found to also tend to co-occur in the roughly 120 validation repertoires, with 90% to 95% of cluster scores above 0. In vitro tests confirmed that a few of the cytomegalovirus-associated TCR beta chains recognize cytomegalovirus antigens. A total of fewer than 200 TCR beta chains were listed by the study as associated with cytomegalovirus.

The donors belonged to the validation cohort of about 110 subjects, which was separate from the roughly 700-subject first cohort. Remarks on this clone: The specificity of this receptor is unknown. Nothing much larger sits one base from this clone, and base qualities are not available.

The method was the immunoSEQ multiplex PCR assay. Turning to the authors' computational methods: A statistical classification framework was built to diagnose cytomegalovirus status from the catalog of TCR beta chain sequences. TCRdb holds this immuneACCESS table with in-frame rearrangements only. Some clones are missing; in checked studies, unresolved V genes explain under half, and the rest has no known cause. That table gives V, J and clone size, and the DNA gave D and trimming. This sample has about 63,000 clones in its table, and around 90% of those were observed once. The ten biggest clones cover 0.95% to 1.5% of the sample. Sequenced: PBMCs. The sequence was obtained from a woman aged 18-29 years in good health and CMV-seronegative.

The nucleotide sequence reads as follows: TGTGCCAGCAGTCGTGACAGGTCCGAAGTGCTGTTTTTT. Its protein product is CASSRDRSEVLFF. The rearranged chain carries TRBV28 and TRBJ2-2; the best D guess is TRBD1, with 6 bases matching. Trimming removed 5 bases from V and 13 bases from J, leaving 17 bases between the germline ends. Per the germline V gene, MDHEN is the CDR1 and SYDVKM is the CDR2. Taken from cysteine to phenylalanine, the CDR3 has 13 residues. Only the CDR3 portion is preserved as DNA: 39 bases, with reading frame beginning at the first base.